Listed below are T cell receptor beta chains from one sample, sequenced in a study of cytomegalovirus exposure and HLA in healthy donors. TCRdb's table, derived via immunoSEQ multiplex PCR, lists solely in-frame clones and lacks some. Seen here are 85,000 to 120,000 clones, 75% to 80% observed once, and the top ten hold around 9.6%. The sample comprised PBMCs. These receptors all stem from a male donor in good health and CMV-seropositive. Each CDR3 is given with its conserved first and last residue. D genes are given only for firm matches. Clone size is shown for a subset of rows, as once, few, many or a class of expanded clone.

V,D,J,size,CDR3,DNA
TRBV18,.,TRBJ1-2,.,CASSPVDNSYGYTF,TGTGCCAGCTCACCGGTGGACAACTCCTATGGCTACACCTTC
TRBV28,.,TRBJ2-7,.,CASTAGWEQYF,TGTGCCAGCACGGCGGGCTGGGAGCAGTACTTC
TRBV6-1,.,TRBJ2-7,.,CASSDKAPFYEQYF,TGTGCCAGCAGTGATAAAGCGCCATTCTACGAGCAGTACTTC
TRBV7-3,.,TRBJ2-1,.,CASSPDGIYNEQFF,TGTGCCAGCAGCCCTGACGGGATTTACAATGAGCAGTTCTTC
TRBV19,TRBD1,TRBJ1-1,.,CASSRTGLNTEAFF,TGTGCCAGTAGCCGGACAGGGTTGAACACTGAAGCTTTCTTT
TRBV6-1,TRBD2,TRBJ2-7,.,CASSEASSGGTYEQYF,TGTGCCAGCAGTGAAGCTTCAAGCGGGGGCACCTACGAGCAGTACTTC
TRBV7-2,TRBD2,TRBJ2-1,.,CASRPGLAAYNEQFF,TGTGCCAGCAGACCCGGACTAGCGGCTTACAATGAGCAGTTCTTC
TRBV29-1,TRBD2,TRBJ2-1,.,CSVEVGTSGNEQFF,TGCAGCGTTGAAGTCGGGACTAGCGGTAATGAGCAGTTCTTC
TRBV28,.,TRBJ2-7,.,CASSLKQSSYEQYF,TGTGCCAGCAGTTTAAAGCAAAGCTCCTACGAGCAGTACTTC
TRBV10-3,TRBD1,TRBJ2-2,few,CAISEGTGEGTGELFF,TGTGCCATCAGTGAAGGGACAGGGGAGGGAACCGGGGAGCTGTTTTTT
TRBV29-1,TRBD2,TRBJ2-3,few,CSVERDYLPGTQYF,TGCAGCGTTGAAAGGGACTACCTCCCGGGTACGCAGTATTTT
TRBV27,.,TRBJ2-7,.,CASSSAVSSYEQYF,TGTGCCAGCAGTTCCGCGGTGAGCTCCTACGAGCAGTACTTC
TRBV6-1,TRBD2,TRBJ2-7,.,CASRLAGAYEQYF,TGTGCCAGCAGGCTAGCGGGAGCCTACGAGCAGTACTTC
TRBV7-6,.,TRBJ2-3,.,CASSRRSGYTDTQYF,TGTGCCAGCAGCCGAAGGAGCGGGTACACAGATACGCAGTATTTT
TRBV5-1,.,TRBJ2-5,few,CASSFPDDRFQETQYF,TGCGCCAGCAGCTTCCCCGACGACAGATTTCAAGAGACCCAGTACTTC
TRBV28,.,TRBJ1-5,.,CASTLVVVTKSLNSNQPQHF,TGTGCCAGCACTCTCGTCGTAGTGACAAAGAGCCTGAATAGCAATCAGCCCCAGCATTTT
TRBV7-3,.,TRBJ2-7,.,CASSLRGRGRSYEQYF,TGTGCCAGCAGCTTAAGAGGGAGAGGCCGGTCCTACGAGCAGTACTTC
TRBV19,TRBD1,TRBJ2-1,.,CASSIGQGAYNEQFF,TGTGCCAGTAGTATCGGACAGGGGGCCTACAATGAGCAGTTCTTC
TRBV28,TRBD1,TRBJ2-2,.,CASRWGQGYTGELFF,TGTGCCAGCAGGTGGGGACAGGGGTACACCGGGGAGCTGTTTTTT
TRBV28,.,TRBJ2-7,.,CASKELTVGSYEQYF,TGTGCCAGCAAAGAATTAACAGTCGGTTCCTACGAGCAGTACTTC
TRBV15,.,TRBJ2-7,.,CATSRGSWDIWSSYEQYF,TGTGCCACCAGCAGAGGATCCTGGGACATATGGAGTAGCTACGAGCAGTACTTC
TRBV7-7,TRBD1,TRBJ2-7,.,CASSVRQGDYEQYF,TGTGCTAGCAGCGTTCGACAGGGGGACTACGAGCAGTACTTC
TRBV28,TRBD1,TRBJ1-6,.,CASSQPGQGVRSPLHF,TGTGCCAGCAGTCAACCGGGACAGGGTGTAAGATCACCCCTCCACTTT
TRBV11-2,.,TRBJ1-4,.,CASSREVEKLFF,TGTGCCAGCAGTCGAGAGGTGGAAAAACTGTTTTTT
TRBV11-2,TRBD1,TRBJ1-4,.,CASSPGQPNEKLFF,TGTGCCAGCAGCCCGGGACAGCCTAATGAAAAACTGTTTTTT